This TCR beta chain derives from a study of identifying expanded T cells in peripheral blood. During the collection period, no donor immune events like infections were recorded. General observations from the study: Variance in clone template counts between approximately 2-week samples significantly increased with total template count across all healthy donors.

The CDR3 has 15 residues. The V segment lost 5 bases and the J segment 2 bases; nucleotides outside the gene matches: 8. The V gene's germline CDR1 is MDHEN and CDR2 SYDVKM. Produced via immunoSEQ multiplex PCR; TCRdb's table is partial and in-frame only. The data contain fewer than 85,000 clones, approximately 85% of them seen just once; the ten biggest clones take up around a sixth. A single count supports this clone. Antigen unknown. The sequenced material came from blood. V is TRBV28 and J is TRBJ1-1; 7 nucleotides match TRBD1. This receptor was obtained from a person aged 18-70 years in good health. CDR3 loop: CASSPPGQPNTEAFF. DNA for the CDR3: TGTGCCAGCAGTCCACCGGGACAGCCTAACACTGAAGCTTTCTTT. Full variable domain (outside the CDR3, taken from reference TRBV28 and TRBJ1-1): DVKVTQSSRYLVKRTGEKVFLECVQDMDHENMFWYRQDPGLGLRLIYFSYDVKMKEKGDIPEGYSVSREKKERFSLILESASTNQTSMYLCASSPPGQPNTEAFFGQGTRLTVV.